These T cell receptor beta chains were read from a single sample in a study of cytomegalovirus exposure and HLA in healthy donors. The method was immunoSEQ multiplex PCR; TCRdb's version includes in-frame clones alone and lacks a portion of them. The sample comprises tens of thousands of clones, about 94% of which are singletons, and 1.2% to 1.5% rests with the top ten. Sequencing used PBMCs. The source of these receptors is a man between 18 and 29 years old in good health and CMV-seropositive. Each CDR3 is given with its conserved first and last residue. D genes are given only for firm matches. Size tells how often a clone was seen (once, few, many) or the class of an expanded clone, and some rows leave it out.

clone size: NA
J gene: TRBJ2-4
D gene: NA
V gene: TRBV4-1
CDR3 DNA: TGCGCCAGCAGATCCCTATACAGGGGGGGAGCCAAAAACATTCAGTACTTC
CDR3 protein: CASRSLYRGGAKNIQYF

clone size: NA
J gene: TRBJ2-7
D gene: TRBD1
V gene: TRBV6-5
CDR3 DNA: TGTGCCAGCAGTCGCCCGGGACAGGGTCTTGGCGAGCAGTACTTC
CDR3 protein: CASSRPGQGLGEQYF

clone size: NA
J gene: TRBJ1-3
D gene: NA
V gene: TRBV6-1
CDR3 DNA: TGTGCCAGCAGTCAGATACACCTCCAACCCATATATTTT
CDR3 protein: CASSQIHLQPIYF

clone size: NA
J gene: TRBJ2-2
D gene: TRBD1
V gene: TRBV12-5
CDR3 DNA: TGTGCTAGTGGTTTGGTACGGACAGGGGACTATACCGGGGAGCTGTTTTTT
CDR3 protein: CASGLVRTGDYTGELFF

clone size: NA
J gene: TRBJ2-3
D gene: TRBD2
V gene: TRBV2
CDR3 DNA: TGTGCCAGCAGTGCGGGACTAGCGGGGCTAGATACGCAGTATTTT
CDR3 protein: CASSAGLAGLDTQYF

clone size: NA
J gene: TRBJ2-5
D gene: TRBD2
V gene: TRBV9
CDR3 DNA: TGTGCCAGCAGCCAAGGACTAGCGGGGCGGGAGACCCAGTACTTC
CDR3 protein: CASSQGLAGRETQYF

clone size: NA
J gene: TRBJ2-3
D gene: NA
V gene: TRBV6-6
CDR3 DNA: TGTGCCAGCGGGCTACTCTCTAGCACAGATACGCAGTATTTT
CDR3 protein: CASGLLSSTDTQYF

clone size: NA
J gene: TRBJ2-7
D gene: NA
V gene: TRBV10-3
CDR3 DNA: TGTGCCTCCCGGGGGGCCGGGTCCTACGAGCAGTACTTC
CDR3 protein: CASRGAGSYEQYF

clone size: NA
J gene: TRBJ1-5
D gene: TRBD1
V gene: TRBV30
CDR3 DNA: TGTGCCTGGGCCGACAGGGTTAGCAATCAGCCCCAGCATTTT
CDR3 protein: CAWADRVSNQPQHF

clone size: NA
J gene: TRBJ1-1
D gene: TRBD1
V gene: TRBV7-9
CDR3 DNA: TGTGCCAGCAGCCGCGGACAGGGGTGTACTGAAGCTTTCTTT
CDR3 protein: CASSRGQGCTEAFF

clone size: NA
J gene: TRBJ2-7
D gene: NA
V gene: TRBV5-4
CDR3 DNA: TGTGCCAGCGGGGTTGGGAGCTCCTACGAGCAGTACTTC
CDR3 protein: CASGVGSSYEQYF

clone size: NA
J gene: TRBJ2-1
D gene: TRBD1
V gene: TRBV9
CDR3 DNA: TGTGCCAGCAGCCCACAGACAGGGGACAATGAGCAGTTCTTC
CDR3 protein: CASSPQTGDNEQFF

clone size: NA
J gene: TRBJ2-5
D gene: TRBD2
V gene: TRBV10-2
CDR3 DNA: TGCGCCAGCAGTGGGCTAGCGGGAGGGGCAGAGACCCAGTACTTC
CDR3 protein: CASSGLAGGAETQYF

clone size: NA
J gene: TRBJ1-3
D gene: NA
V gene: TRBV5-5
CDR3 DNA: TGTGCCAGCAGCTATCAGGTTGGAAACACCATATATTTT
CDR3 protein: CASSYQVGNTIYF

clone size: NA
J gene: TRBJ2-7
D gene: TRBD2
V gene: TRBV7-9
CDR3 DNA: TGTGCCAGCAGCTTAAGCAGCGGGACCCTGTCCTACGAGCAGTACTTC
CDR3 protein: CASSLSSGTLSYEQYF

clone size: NA
J gene: TRBJ1-5
D gene: NA
V gene: TRBV9
CDR3 DNA: TGTGCCAGCAGCGAGAGCTGGGGCGCAGGTCAGCCCCAGCATTTT
CDR3 protein: CASSESWGAGQPQHF

clone size: NA
J gene: TRBJ2-1
D gene: NA
V gene: TRBV7-3
CDR3 DNA: TGTGCCAGCAGCTTAAATGGGGGCAGTGAGCAGTTCTTC
CDR3 protein: CASSLNGGSEQFF

clone size: NA
J gene: TRBJ2-5
D gene: TRBD2
V gene: TRBV11-2
CDR3 DNA: TGTGCCAGCAGCTTAGTTGGCGGGGGACAAGAGACCCAGTACTTC
CDR3 protein: CASSLVGGGQETQYF

clone size: NA
J gene: TRBJ1-1
D gene: TRBD1
V gene: TRBV10-3
CDR3 DNA: TGTGCCATCAGTGACCTTGGACAGGGAAAAGCCATTAGCGAAGCTTTCTTT
CDR3 protein: CAISDLGQGKAISEAFF

clone size: NA
J gene: TRBJ2-7
D gene: NA
V gene: TRBV6-5
CDR3 DNA: TGTGCCAGCAGCCTCTACGGGGGGCTGGACGGGTACTTC
CDR3 protein: CASSLYGGLDGYF

clone size: few
J gene: TRBJ1-1
D gene: TRBD1
V gene: TRBV7-2
CDR3 DNA: TGTGCCAGCAGCTCCTCGTACGGACAGGGAAGGGAAGCTTTCTTT
CDR3 protein: CASSSSYGQGREAFF

clone size: once
J gene: TRBJ2-5
D gene: TRBD2
V gene: TRBV7-2
CDR3 DNA: TGTGCCAGCAGCTTACCCTCTAGCGGCAAGAAGACCCAGTACTTC
CDR3 protein: CASSLPSSGKKTQYF

clone size: NA
J gene: TRBJ2-1
D gene: TRBD2
V gene: TRBV19
CDR3 DNA: TGTGCCAGTAGTTCCAGCGGGGGGCACCATGAGCAGTTCTTC
CDR3 protein: CASSSSGGHHEQFF

clone size: NA
J gene: TRBJ2-7
D gene: TRBD2
V gene: TRBV29-1
CDR3 DNA: TGCAGCGCTCACGCCGGGGGGTTCTCCTACGAGCAGTACTTC
CDR3 protein: CSAHAGGFSYEQYF

clone size: once
J gene: TRBJ2-3
D gene: TRBD1
V gene: TRBV30
CDR3 DNA: TGTGCCTGGAGTCCTATGACAGGGGAAGGCGGAGATACGCAGTATTTT
CDR3 protein: CAWSPMTGEGGDTQYF

clone size: NA
J gene: TRBJ2-4
D gene: TRBD1
V gene: TRBV9
CDR3 DNA: TGTGCCAGCAGCGTCTCGCCAGGGGGAAACATTCAGTACTTC
CDR3 protein: CASSVSPGGNIQYF

clone size: NA
J gene: TRBJ2-3
D gene: NA
V gene: TRBV7-2
CDR3 DNA: TGTGCCAGCAGCTTAGACCTAGTTGTCCATACGCAGTATTTT
CDR3 protein: CASSLDLVVHTQYF

clone size: NA
J gene: TRBJ1-3
D gene: TRBD1
V gene: TRBV5-4
CDR3 DNA: TGTGCCATCTCTACAGGGGGCGAAAACACCATATATTTT
CDR3 protein: CAISTGGENTIYF

clone size: NA
J gene: TRBJ2-5
D gene: NA
V gene: TRBV7-2
CDR3 DNA: TGTGCCAGCAGCTTAGTCTGGCACCCGATGCAAGAGACCCAGTACTTC
CDR3 protein: CASSLVWHPMQETQYF

clone size: NA
J gene: TRBJ2-7
D gene: TRBD2
V gene: TRBV11-2
CDR3 DNA: TGTGCCAGTGCACCGGGACTAGTTGAGCAGTACTTC
CDR3 protein: CASAPGLVEQYF

clone size: NA
J gene: TRBJ1-5
D gene: TRBD1
V gene: TRBV5-3
CDR3 DNA: TGTGCCAGAAGCGAGGGACAGGGGAAAGGCAATCAGCCCCAGCATTTT
CDR3 protein: CARSEGQGKGNQPQHF

clone size: NA
J gene: TRBJ1-5
D gene: TRBD1
V gene: TRBV11-2
CDR3 DNA: TGTGCCAGCAGCCGGACGACAGGGCGAGACCAGCCCCAGCATTTT
CDR3 protein: CASSRTTGRDQPQHF

clone size: NA
J gene: TRBJ2-7
D gene: NA
V gene: TRBV7-3
CDR3 DNA: TGTGCCAGCAGCTTCCAGGGAAAGGGCGAGCAGTACTTC
CDR3 protein: CASSFQGKGEQYF

clone size: NA
J gene: TRBJ2-5
D gene: TRBD2
V gene: TRBV4-1
CDR3 DNA: TGCGCCAGCAGCCAAGATGGGCGGGGGGGCCGAGAGACCCAGTACTTC
CDR3 protein: CASSQDGRGGRETQYF

clone size: once
J gene: TRBJ1-2
D gene: TRBD1
V gene: TRBV9
CDR3 DNA: TGTGCCAGCAGTATCTCGGGACAGGGGTCATATGGCTACACCTTC
CDR3 protein: CASSISGQGSYGYTF

clone size: NA
J gene: TRBJ2-1
D gene: NA
V gene: TRBV5-4
CDR3 DNA: TGTGCCAGCAGCGAGGGGGTCTCCTACAATGAGCAGTTCTTC
CDR3 protein: CASSEGVSYNEQFF

clone size: NA
J gene: TRBJ2-2
D gene: NA
V gene: TRBV7-2
CDR3 DNA: TGTGCCAGCAGCCATGAGGAATGGGGCGCCACCGGGGAGCTGTTTTTT
CDR3 protein: CASSHEEWGATGELFF

clone size: NA
J gene: TRBJ2-5
D gene: NA
V gene: TRBV5-1
CDR3 DNA: TGCGCCAGCAGCTTACTGACAGGCAGGGAGACCCAGTACTTC
CDR3 protein: CASSLLTGRETQYF

clone size: once
J gene: TRBJ2-1
D gene: TRBD1
V gene: TRBV6-1
CDR3 DNA: TGTGCCAGCAGTGAGACCGGGACAGCCTACAATGAGCAGTTCTTC
CDR3 protein: CASSETGTAYNEQFF

clone size: NA
J gene: TRBJ2-2
D gene: NA
V gene: TRBV6-1
CDR3 DNA: TGTGCCAGCAGTGAAACAGGGGAGGACACCGGGGAGCTGTTTTTT
CDR3 protein: CASSETGEDTGELFF

clone size: NA
J gene: TRBJ2-7
D gene: NA
V gene: TRBV5-8
CDR3 DNA: TGTGCCAGCAGCTTGGGAGGGCTCGGGCAGTACTTC
CDR3 protein: CASSLGGLGQYF

clone size: NA
J gene: TRBJ2-4
D gene: TRBD2
V gene: TRBV10-3
CDR3 DNA: TGTGCCATCAGTGATCTGGCGGGAGAGTTAAACATTCAGTACTTC
CDR3 protein: CAISDLAGELNIQYF

clone size: NA
J gene: TRBJ2-1
D gene: TRBD2
V gene: TRBV11-3
CDR3 DNA: TGTGCCAGCAGCCGTAGCGGGAGCCTTTCCAATGAGCAGTTCTTC
CDR3 protein: CASSRSGSLSNEQFF

clone size: NA
J gene: TRBJ2-4
D gene: NA
V gene: TRBV27
CDR3 DNA: TGTGCCAGCAGTCCCGACAGCAAAAACATTCAGTACTTC
CDR3 protein: CASSPDSKNIQYF

clone size: NA
J gene: TRBJ1-1
D gene: NA
V gene: TRBV18
CDR3 DNA: TGTGCCAGCTCACCATCCGGGAACACTGAAGCTTTCTTT
CDR3 protein: CASSPSGNTEAFF

clone size: NA
J gene: TRBJ2-2
D gene: TRBD2
V gene: TRBV9
CDR3 DNA: TGTGCCAGCAGCCACCGCGGGAGGGTTGATGACACCGGGGAGCTGTTTTTT
CDR3 protein: CASSHRGRVDDTGELFF

clone size: NA
J gene: TRBJ2-3
D gene: TRBD2
V gene: TRBV9
CDR3 DNA: TGTGCCAGCAGCGTAAGGGCTAGCGGTTACACAGATACGCAGTATTTT
CDR3 protein: CASSVRASGYTDTQYF

clone size: NA
J gene: TRBJ1-1
D gene: TRBD1
V gene: TRBV5-4
CDR3 DNA: TGTGCCAGCAGAAGGGACAGGGTTGACACTGAAGCTTTCTTT
CDR3 protein: CASRRDRVDTEAFF

clone size: NA
J gene: TRBJ2-7
D gene: NA
V gene: TRBV6-6
CDR3 DNA: TGTGCCAGCAGGGGGGGAGGGGGGGTCTGGGACGAGCAGTACTTC
CDR3 protein: CASRGGGGVWDEQYF